The rows below give T cell receptor beta chains drawn from one sample of a study of shared clonotypes between healthy human individuals. The table came from immunoSEQ multiplex PCR; TCRdb's copy has only in-frame clones and leaves some out. The table lists roughly 810,000 clones, about 96% of them singletons. Sequencing was carried out using naive CD8+ T cells sorted from blood. The receptors were sampled from a man aged 25-40 years in good health. Both conserved end residues are part of each CDR3. Fields, in order: J gene, CDR3 length, V gene, CDR3 protein.

J: TRBJ2-7
length: 15
V: TRBV5-1
CDR3: CASRAPETGDYEQYF

J: TRBJ2-1
length: 17
V: TRBV7-2
CDR3: CASRPDRGGSSYNEQFF

J: TRBJ2-3
length: 16
V: TRBV7-6
CDR3: CASSLAHTIRTDTQYF

J: TRBJ1-2
length: 14
V: TRBV27
CDR3: CASSPPDSFYGYTF

J: TRBJ2-5
length: 12
V: TRBV11-2
CDR3: CASSPTGATQYF

J: TRBJ2-5
length: 15
V: TRBV4-1
CDR3: CASSQDRQGFETQYF

J: TRBJ2-7
length: 15
V: TRBV7-8
CDR3: CASSFSSGSIYEQYF

J: TRBJ2-1
length: 16
V: TRBV7-2
CDR3: CASSLLAASSYNEQFF

J: TRBJ2-1
length: 14
V: TRBV29-1
CDR3: CSVEDLASYNEQFF

J: TRBJ2-2
length: 14
V: TRBV10-3
CDR3: CAISGTLNTGELFF

J: TRBJ2-7
length: 12
V: TRBV29-1
CDR3: CSVVSAAYEQYF

J: TRBJ2-1
length: 14
V: TRBV4-1
CDR3: CASSLPNVGNEQFF

J: TRBJ2-7
length: 12
V: TRBV30
CDR3: CAWSVHGYEQYF

J: TRBJ2-7
length: 15
V: TRBV27
CDR3: CASGTGTESSYEQYF

J: TRBJ2-3
length: 16
V: TRBV7-6
CDR3: CASSSPVGQGIDTQYF

J: TRBJ1-1
length: 15
V: TRBV6-5
CDR3: CASSYVAAVLTEAFF

J: TRBJ2-3
length: 10
V: TRBV27
CDR3: CASSPHTQYF

J: TRBJ1-3
length: 16
V: TRBV5-8
CDR3: CASSLLTGISGNTIYF

J: TRBJ2-5
length: 13
V: TRBV13
CDR3: CASSLNPRETQYF

J: TRBJ1-4
length: 17
V: TRBV2
CDR3: CASSEDGRSATNEKLFF

J: TRBJ2-1
length: 11
V: TRBV20-1
CDR3: CSTTWGNEQFF

J: TRBJ2-7
length: 15
V: TRBV10-3
CDR3: CAISDVAGRADEQYF

J: TRBJ2-1
length: 14
V: TRBV28
CDR3: CASSLASSYNEQFF

J: TRBJ2-1
length: 16
V: TRBV27
CDR3: CASSANWVSVHNEQFF

J: TRBJ2-5
length: 16
V: TRBV28
CDR3: CASSLGAFKEQETQYF

J: TRBJ2-7
length: 16
V: TRBV12-5
CDR3: CASGLPRQRSSYEQYF

J: TRBJ2-7
length: 12
V: TRBV6-6
CDR3: CASSSGSYEQYF

J: TRBJ2-7
length: 14
V: TRBV27
CDR3: CASSLAGVGYEQYF

J: TRBJ2-7
length: 14
V: TRBV7-9
CDR3: CASSQTPSGYEQYF

J: TRBJ2-3
length: 15
V: TRBV28
CDR3: CASSSTKTSTDTQYF

J: TRBJ2-5
length: 16
V: TRBV18
CDR3: CASSLATAGEYETQYF

J: TRBJ2-7
length: 15
V: TRBV2
CDR3: CASSEPGTQGIEQYF

J: TRBJ2-7
length: 16
V: TRBV11-2
CDR3: CASSLAGRGMRYEQYF

J: TRBJ2-1
length: 11
V: TRBV7-8
CDR3: CATEPGNEQFF

J: TRBJ2-4
length: 15
V: TRBV4-1
CDR3: CASSQGAGAFYIQYF

J: TRBJ2-7
length: 14
V: TRBV28
CDR3: CASRGMASSYEQYF

J: TRBJ2-7
length: 12
V: TRBV30
CDR3: CAWSPGFYEQYF

J: TRBJ2-2
length: 16
V: TRBV7-2
CDR3: CASSLFGKIESGELFF

J: TRBJ1-4
length: 15
V: TRBV7-9
CDR3: CASSLVGTGGEKLFF

J: TRBJ1-5
length: 16
V: TRBV28
CDR3: CASRYGTGGRNQPQHF

J: TRBJ2-5
length: 16
V: TRBV29-1
CDR3: CSVLGRTSGPQETQYF

J: TRBJ1-5
length: 14
V: TRBV19
CDR3: CASRSSNSNQPQHF

J: TRBJ2-3
length: 16
V: TRBV21-1
CDR3: CASSKHRVQETDTQYF

J: TRBJ2-7
length: 15
V: TRBV21-1
CDR3: CASRGISGKHYEQYF

J: TRBJ2-7
length: 16
V: TRBV7-9
CDR3: CASSPTSGTVSYEQYF

J: TRBJ2-5
length: 13
V: TRBV25-1
CDR3: CASSGTVERTQYF

J: TRBJ2-1
length: 15
V: TRBV13
CDR3: CASSGGLADNNEQFF

J: TRBJ2-4
length: 16
V: TRBV5-4
CDR3: CASSEDRYTAKNIQYF

J: TRBJ2-3
length: 13
V: TRBV11-2
CDR3: CASSLDVGNTQYF

J: TRBJ2-1
length: 13
V: TRBV6-5
CDR3: CASSYPEAGEQFF

J: TRBJ2-1
length: 13
V: TRBV10-2
CDR3: CASSGGTSSEQFF

J: TRBJ2-7
length: 14
V: TRBV6-5
CDR3: CASRPAGLTYEQYF

J: TRBJ1-5
length: 16
V: TRBV15
CDR3: CATSTGTVSSDQPQHF

J: TRBJ2-1
length: 14
V: TRBV6-1
CDR3: CATHGTSSTNEQFF

J: TRBJ2-7
length: 15
V: TRBV27
CDR3: CASSLREGLLREQYF

J: TRBJ2-1
length: 13
V: TRBV27
CDR3: CASSLGEYNEQFF

J: TRBJ2-2
length: 15
V: TRBV25-1
CDR3: CASSAPGGITGELFF

J: TRBJ2-7
length: 18
V: TRBV5-6
CDR3: CASSSTGALAGFTHEQYF

J: TRBJ2-7
length: 16
V: TRBV21-1
CDR3: CASSSHGTVDFYEQYF